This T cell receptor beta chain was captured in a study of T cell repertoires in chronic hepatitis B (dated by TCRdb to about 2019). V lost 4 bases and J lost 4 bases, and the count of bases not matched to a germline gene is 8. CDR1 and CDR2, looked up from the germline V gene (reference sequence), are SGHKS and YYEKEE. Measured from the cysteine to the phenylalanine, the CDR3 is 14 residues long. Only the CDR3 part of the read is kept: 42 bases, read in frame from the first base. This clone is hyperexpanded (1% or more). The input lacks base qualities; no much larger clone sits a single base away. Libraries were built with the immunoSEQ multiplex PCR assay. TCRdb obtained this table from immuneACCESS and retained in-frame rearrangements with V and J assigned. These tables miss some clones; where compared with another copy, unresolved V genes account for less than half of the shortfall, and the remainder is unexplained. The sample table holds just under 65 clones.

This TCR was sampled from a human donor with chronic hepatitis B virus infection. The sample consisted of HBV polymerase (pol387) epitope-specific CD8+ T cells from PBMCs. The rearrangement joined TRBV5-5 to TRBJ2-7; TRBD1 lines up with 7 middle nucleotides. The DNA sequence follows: TGTGCCAGCAGCGGGGGACAGATTGTATACGAGCAGTACTTC. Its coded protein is CASSGGQIVYEQYF.